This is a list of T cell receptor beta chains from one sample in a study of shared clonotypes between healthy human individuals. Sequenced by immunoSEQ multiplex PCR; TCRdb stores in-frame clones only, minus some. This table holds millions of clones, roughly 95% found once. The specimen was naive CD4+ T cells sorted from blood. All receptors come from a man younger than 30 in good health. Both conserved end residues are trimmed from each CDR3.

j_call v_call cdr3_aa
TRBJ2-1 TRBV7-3 ASSRPGRAEQF
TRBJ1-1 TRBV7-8 ASSLVLPGRTAPEAF
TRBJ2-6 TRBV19 ASKIAGANVLT
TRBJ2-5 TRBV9 ASSPGETQY
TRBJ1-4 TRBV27 ASGSWEGLNEKLF
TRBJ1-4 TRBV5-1 ASSLSPPTNEKLF
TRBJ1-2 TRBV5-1 ASSRSGTGVGLLQANYGYT
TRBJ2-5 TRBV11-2 ASSLGQTFTETQY
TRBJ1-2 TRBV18 ASSPSGGDYGYT
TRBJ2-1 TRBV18 ASSPRYPGESSYNEQF
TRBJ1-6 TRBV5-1 ASSLGLAGSGSSH
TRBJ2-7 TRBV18 ASSLGTEGYEQY
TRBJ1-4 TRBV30 AWGEGRANEKLF
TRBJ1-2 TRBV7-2 ASSSQGQGARYGYT
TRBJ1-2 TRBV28 ASSQGPRLTNYGYT
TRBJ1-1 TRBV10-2 ASGPTGDRGRNTEAF
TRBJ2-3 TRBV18 ASSRSTDTQY
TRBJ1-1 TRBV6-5 ASSEQGPWTEAF
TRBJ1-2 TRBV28 ASRTRTENGYT
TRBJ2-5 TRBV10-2 ASSEQTRTATQY
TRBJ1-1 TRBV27 ASSQGQGMNTEAF
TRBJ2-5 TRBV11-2 ASSGRGLGETQY
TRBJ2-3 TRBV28 ASSLQAGAKDTQY
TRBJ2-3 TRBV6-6 ASSYSPARTDTQY
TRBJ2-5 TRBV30 AWSVEGLAGETQY
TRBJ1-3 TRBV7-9 ASSYRDGNTIY
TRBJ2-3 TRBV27 ASRPGHPFTDTQY
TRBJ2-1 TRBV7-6 ASGPGTSGYNEQF
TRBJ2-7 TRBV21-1 ASSFRPRRQGPFCEQY
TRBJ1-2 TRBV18 ASSPLDREGYT
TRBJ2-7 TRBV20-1 SLAGVSEQY
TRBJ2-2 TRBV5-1 ASSLELLGELF
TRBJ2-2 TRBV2 ASSDPGTRNTGELF
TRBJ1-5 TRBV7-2 ASGTPGFSQPQH
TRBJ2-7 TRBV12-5 ASVRDSSYEQY
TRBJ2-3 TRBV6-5 ASRAAGGTDTQY
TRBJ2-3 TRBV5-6 ASSRASTDTQY
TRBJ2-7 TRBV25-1 ASGTGTFTYEQY
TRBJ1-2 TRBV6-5 ASSFEGGSYGYT
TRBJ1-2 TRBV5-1 ASSFPGGGNGGYT
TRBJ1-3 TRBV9 ASSVEGGISGNTIY
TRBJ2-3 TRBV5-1 ASSPQIFSADTQY